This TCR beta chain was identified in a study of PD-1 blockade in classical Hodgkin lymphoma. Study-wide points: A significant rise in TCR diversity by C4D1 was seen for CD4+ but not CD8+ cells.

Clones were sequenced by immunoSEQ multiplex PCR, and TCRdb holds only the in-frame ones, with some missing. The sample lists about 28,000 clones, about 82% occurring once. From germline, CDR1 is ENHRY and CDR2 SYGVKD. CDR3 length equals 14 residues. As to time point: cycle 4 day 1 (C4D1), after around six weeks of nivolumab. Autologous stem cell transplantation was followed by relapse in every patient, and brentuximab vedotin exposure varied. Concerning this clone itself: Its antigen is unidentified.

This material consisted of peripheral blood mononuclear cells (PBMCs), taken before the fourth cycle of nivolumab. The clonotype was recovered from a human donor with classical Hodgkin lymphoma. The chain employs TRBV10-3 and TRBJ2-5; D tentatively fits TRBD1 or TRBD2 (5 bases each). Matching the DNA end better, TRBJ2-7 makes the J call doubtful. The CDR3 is CAISPTGPTYEQYF. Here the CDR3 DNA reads TGTGCCATCAGCCCAACGGGGCCAACCTACGAGCAGTACTTC.